The rows below give T cell receptor beta chains drawn from one sample of a study of blood T cell repertoires in COVID-19. TCRdb keeps only in-frame clones here, not all; method: immunoSEQ multiplex PCR. This table has about 400,000 clones, about 88% appearing once. The sequenced sample was peripheral blood. Source of these receptors: a woman aged 55-75 years with COVID-19, enrolled during active disease. Each CDR3 is given with its conserved first and last residue. D genes are given only for firm matches. Size is omitted from some rows. Given values are once, few, many or a class for expanded clones.

v_call,clone_size,j_call,d_call,cdr3_aa,cdr3_nt
TRBV5-1,.,TRBJ1-1,.,CASVGQLGGTEAFF,TGCGCCAGCGTTGGACAGCTCGGGGGGACTGAAGCTTTCTTT
TRBV29-1,.,TRBJ1-2,TRBD1,CSVEGGTGFGYTF,TGCAGCGTTGAAGGGGGGACAGGGTTTGGCTACACCTTC
TRBV11-3,.,TRBJ2-1,TRBD1,CASSPGQGQQFF,TGTGCCAGCAGCCCAGGACAGGGTCAGCAGTTCTTC
TRBV5-1,.,TRBJ2-2,.,CASSYMSTGELFF,TGCGCCAGCAGTTATATGTCCACCGGGGAGCTGTTTTTT
TRBV10-3,.,TRBJ1-5,.,CATAGGGQPQHF,TGTGCCACGGCCGGGGGGGGCCAGCCCCAGCATTTT
TRBV5-6,.,TRBJ2-7,TRBD1,CASSLNGQGLTYEQYF,TGTGCCAGCAGCCTTAACGGACAGGGGCTTACCTACGAGCAGTACTTC
TRBV5-1,.,TRBJ1-2,.,CASSLDNNYGYTF,TGCGCCAGCAGCTTGGACAATAACTATGGCTACACCTTC
TRBV5-6,.,TRBJ2-1,.,CASSLAGRVDNEQFF,TGTGCCAGCAGCTTGGCGGGCAGGGTGGACAATGAGCAGTTCTTC
TRBV30,.,TRBJ2-7,.,CAWSASSYEQYF,TGTGCCTGGAGTGCATCCAGCTACGAGCAGTACTTC
TRBV7-2,.,TRBJ2-2,TRBD2,CASSWGLTNTGELFF,TGTGCCAGCAGCTGGGGACTAACGAACACCGGGGAGCTGTTTTTT
TRBV5-1,.,TRBJ2-5,TRBD2,CASSRGTSGNQETQYF,TGCGCCAGCAGCCGAGGGACTAGCGGGAACCAAGAGACCCAGTACTTC
TRBV5-4,once,TRBJ2-7,.,CASSRDNLFPYEQYF,TGTGCCAGCAGCAGGGACAACCTCTTTCCCTACGAGCAGTACTTC
TRBV3-1/TRBV3-2,.,TRBJ2-7,.,CASSQGFRQSYEQYF,TGTGCCAGCAGCCAAGGTTTCAGGCAATCCTACGAGCAGTACTTC
TRBV5-5,.,TRBJ1-2,TRBD1,CASSLSPRQGYGYTF,TGTGCCAGCAGCTTGAGTCCGAGACAGGGCTATGGCTACACCTTC
TRBV6-5,.,TRBJ1-3,.,CASSYQGQGGNTIYF,TGTGCCAGCAGTTACCAAGGCCAGGGCGGAAACACCATATATTTT
TRBV7-2,.,TRBJ1-2,.,CASSFHGNYGYTF,TGTGCCAGCAGCTTCCACGGTAACTATGGCTACACCTTC
TRBV15,.,TRBJ2-7,.,CATSRDQGPDEQYF,TGTGCCACCAGCAGAGATCAGGGGCCGGACGAGCAGTACTTC
TRBV7-3,.,TRBJ2-2,.,CASSFQGTNTGELFF,TGTGCCAGCAGCTTTCAGGGGACGAACACCGGGGAGCTGTTTTTT
TRBV6-5,once,TRBJ1-2,.,CASSQGGTLNYGYTF,TGTGCCAGCAGTCAGGGAGGGACGCTAAACTATGGCTACACCTTC
TRBV19,.,TRBJ1-2,TRBD1,CASSPGQGKPYGYTF,TGTGCCAGTAGCCCCGGACAGGGAAAACCTTATGGCTACACCTTC
TRBV19,.,TRBJ2-4,.,CASSIARVDIQYF,TGTGCCAGTAGTATAGCCAGGGTAGACATTCAGTACTTC
TRBV6-4,many,TRBJ1-1,TRBD1,CASKVGTGRTEAFF,TGTGCCAGCAAGGTCGGGACAGGGAGGACTGAAGCTTTCTTT
TRBV18,.,TRBJ1-2,.,CASSPPGRLEDGYTF,TGTGCCAGCTCACCACCGGGGAGGCTCGAGGATGGCTACACCTTC
TRBV11-3,.,TRBJ2-5,.,CASSSGETQYF,TGTGCCAGCAGTTCCGGGGAGACCCAGTACTTC
TRBV19,.,TRBJ1-2,.,CASSPSLSNYGYTF,TGTGCCAGTAGTCCGTCACTGAGTAACTATGGCTACACCTTC
TRBV11-2,.,TRBJ2-7,TRBD2,CASSPGTSKLYEQYF,TGTGCCAGCAGCCCCGGGACTAGCAAACTCTACGAGCAGTACTTC
TRBV5-1,.,TRBJ2-7,.,CASSLGGYSYEQYF,TGCGCCAGCAGCTTGGGGGGCTACTCCTACGAGCAGTACTTC
TRBV7-2,few,TRBJ2-7,TRBD2,CASSSPSGGGGEQYF,TGTGCCAGCAGCTCCCCTAGCGGGGGGGGAGGGGAGCAGTACTTC
TRBV6-2/TRBV6-3,.,TRBJ2-1,TRBD1,CASSYRGPYNEQFF,TGTGCCAGCAGTTACAGGGGGCCCTACAATGAGCAGTTCTTC
TRBV11-3,.,TRBJ1-1,.,CASSLGRGGGRAFF,TGTGCCAGCAGCTTGGGTCGGGGAGGCGGGAGAGCTTTCTTT
TRBV5-5,.,TRBJ1-5,TRBD1,CASSSDRGGYSNQPQHF,TGTGCCAGCAGCTCCGACAGGGGAGGGTATAGCAATCAGCCCCAGCATTTT
TRBV10-3,.,TRBJ1-1,.,CAISGKDMNTEAFF,TGTGCCATCAGTGGTAAGGACATGAACACTGAAGCTTTCTTT
TRBV6-2/TRBV6-3,.,TRBJ2-7,.,CASSYSHGGNAEQYF,TGTGCCAGCAGTTACTCGCACGGCGGGAACGCCGAGCAGTACTTC
TRBV20-1,.,TRBJ2-1,TRBD1,CSASKAAGGKIEQFF,TGCAGTGCTAGTAAGGCAGCAGGGGGAAAGATTGAGCAGTTCTTC
TRBV11-3,.,TRBJ1-1,.,CASSGQLGTEAFF,TGTGCCAGCAGCGGACAGCTAGGCACTGAAGCTTTCTTT
TRBV7-8,.,TRBJ1-2,TRBD1,CASMKDRVSYGYTF,TGTGCCAGCATGAAAGACAGGGTGTCCTATGGCTACACCTTC
TRBV15,.,TRBJ2-2,.,CATSRSRELFF,TGTGCCACCAGCAGATCTCGGGAGCTGTTTTTT
TRBV24-1,few,TRBJ2-5,TRBD1,CATSDAGTGGGETQYF,TGTGCCACCAGTGATGCCGGGACAGGTGGAGGAGAGACCCAGTACTTC
TRBV5-1,.,TRBJ1-6,.,CASSSPTGDYNSPLHF,TGCGCCAGCAGCTCCCCGACAGGCGACTATAATTCACCCCTCCACTTT
TRBV19,.,TRBJ2-2,TRBD1,CASSRQGTGELFF,TGTGCCAGTAGCAGACAGGGAACCGGGGAGCTGTTTTTT
TRBV6-2/TRBV6-3,.,TRBJ2-3,TRBD2,CASSFSTSGFTQITQYF,TGTGCCAGCAGTTTCTCGACTAGCGGGTTCACACAGATCACGCAGTATTTT
TRBV30,.,TRBJ1-5,.,CAWSKQEGKPQHF,TGTGCCTGGAGTAAACAGGAAGGAAAGCCCCAGCATTTT
TRBV2,.,TRBJ1-1,.,CASSPGSGFEAFF,TGTGCCAGCAGTCCCGGATCAGGCTTTGAAGCTTTCTTT
TRBV7-9,.,TRBJ2-5,.,CASSPPGYQETQYF,TGTGCCAGCAGCCCCCCGGGATACCAAGAGACCCAGTACTTC
TRBV29-1,.,TRBJ1-2,.,CSVEPPGRAYGYTF,TGCAGCGTTGAACCCCCGGGCAGGGCCTATGGCTACACCTTC
TRBV12-3/TRBV12-4,.,TRBJ2-7,.,CASSLPGTYEQYF,TGTGCCAGCAGTTTACCAGGGACCTACGAGCAGTACTTC
TRBV7-9,.,TRBJ1-4,.,CASSLPREKLFF,TGTGCCAGCAGCTTACCCAGAGAAAAACTGTTTTTT